In this sample, the clone carrying this T cell receptor (beta chain) turned up a few times. Its antigen is not known. This specimen comes from a study of stem cell transplantation in POMP-related autoinflammatory disease. General observations from the study: Patients with PRAID showed a restricted number of unique TRB V-J gene pairings. PRAID patients trended toward lower TRB diversity and higher clonality in all analyzed T-cell subsets.

TCRdb keeps only in-frame clones here, not all; method: immunoSEQ multiplex PCR. The sample contains some 29,000 clones, almost 90% of which appear only once. Germline V gene sequence: CDR1 SNHLY, CDR2 FYNNEI. Trimming took off 4 bases at V and 7 bases at J, with 19 bases between the two ends. This CDR3 is built from 15 residues. The source was CD4+ T cells from PBMCs, collected before stem cell transplantation. The rearrangement uses TRBV2 and TRBJ1-2; D not resolved. This clonotype was obtained from a human donor with POMP-related autoinflammation and immune dysregulation (PRAID). CDR3 sequence: CASSGQALYMGGYTF. CDR3 DNA: TGTGCCAGCAGTGGCCAAGCCCTTTACATGGGTGGCTACACCTTC.